A single sample gave rise to the 2 T cell receptor beta chains below, sequenced in a study of T-cell reconstitution after alpha-beta-depleted transplantation in children. Unique molecular identifiers were used to barcode this TCRbeta library. TCRdb used MiXCR to reprocess the PCR reads, holding one entry per CDR3 protein. The sample holds some 340,000 distinct CDR3 sequences, about a tenth seen once. Material: PBMCs from the stem cell graft donor, obtained from the stem cell graft. The receptors originated from a human donor who donated a stem cell graft to a child with acute lymphoblastic leukemia.

This clonotype appeared many times. The genes are TRBV7-3 and TRBJ1-5; D is uncertain. The CDR3 is 13 residues long. V was cut by 5 bases and J by 2 bases, with 7 bases left in between. Looked up from germline, CDR1 is SGHTA and CDR2 is FQGTGA. The CDR3 here is CASSLFGNQPQHF. CDR3 nucleotides: TGTGCCAGCAGCCTTTTTGGCAATCAGCCCCAGCATTTT.

The chain joins TRBV29-1 to TRBJ1-2, with D possibly being TRBD1 (6 bases). CDR3 length: 15 residues. The germline gives CDR1 SQVTM, CDR2 ANQGSEA. Trimming cost V 0 bases and J 3 bases, with 14 bases left between them. The CDR3 protein is CSVEDLRWGHYGYTF. CDR3 coding DNA: TGCAGCGTTGAAGACCTTAGGTGGGGGCACTATGGCTACACCTTC.